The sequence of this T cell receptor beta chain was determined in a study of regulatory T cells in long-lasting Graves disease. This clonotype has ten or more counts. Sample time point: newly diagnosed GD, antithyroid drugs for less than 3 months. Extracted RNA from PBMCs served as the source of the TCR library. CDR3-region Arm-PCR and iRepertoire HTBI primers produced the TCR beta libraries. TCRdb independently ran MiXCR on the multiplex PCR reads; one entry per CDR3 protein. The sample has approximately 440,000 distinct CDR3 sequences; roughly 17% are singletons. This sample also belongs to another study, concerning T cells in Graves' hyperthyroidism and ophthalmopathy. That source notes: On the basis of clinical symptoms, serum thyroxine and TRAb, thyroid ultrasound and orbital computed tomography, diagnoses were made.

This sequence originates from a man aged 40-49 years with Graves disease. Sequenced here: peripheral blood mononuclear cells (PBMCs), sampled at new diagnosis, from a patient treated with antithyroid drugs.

CDR3 protein: CASSPSAVSHEQYF. CDR3 nucleotides: TGTGCCAGCAGTCCTTCGGCGGTAAGCCACGAGCAGTACTTC. The rearrangement links TRBV2 to TRBJ2-7; no definite D call. V was pared by 5 bases and J by 5 bases, with 16 bases between. The CDR3 spans 14 residues. Per the germline V gene, CDR1 is SNHLY and CDR2 is FYNNEI.